The 5 T cell receptor beta chains below all came from one sample that was sequenced in a study of T cells after yellow fever vaccination. MiXCR, applied by TCRdb to the 5' RACE reads, yields one record per CDR3 protein. Here the sample spans approximately 510,000 distinct CDR3 sequences, 21% being singletons. The sequencing used PBMCs, collected approximately 20 days after the first yellow fever vaccination. These receptors originate from a young man who received the YFV17D yellow fever vaccine.

This clonotype was counted between two and nine times. V is TRBV6-1 and J is TRBJ1-5; TRBD1 matches at 10 bases. The CDR3 runs 14 residues. V shed 6 bases and J 7 bases; nucleotides not matched to a gene: 6. The germline V gene has CDR1 MNHNS and CDR2 SASEGT. The DNA for the CDR3 is TGTGCCAGCAGCCCCGGGACAGGGGCCCAGCCCCAGCATTTT. Protein product: CASSPGTGAQPQHF.

The gene calls are TRBV19 and TRBJ2-1; 8 nucleotides align to TRBD1. V was clipped by 6 bases and J by 6 bases; unmatched bases: 7. CDR1 is LNHDA, CDR2 SQIVND, per germline (reference sequence). The CDR3 totals 14 residues. The CDR3 loop is CASRFRTGSNEQFF. The CDR3 bases are TGTGCCAGTAGATTTAGGACAGGGAGCAATGAGCAGTTCTTC.

This chain connects TRBV7-8 to TRBJ2-7; either TRBD1 or TRBD2 may supply D (5 bases each). CDR3 length equals 14 residues. Trimming removed 1 base from V and 2 bases from J, with 9 bases in between. CDR1 is SGHVS and CDR2 is FQNEAQ in the germline V gene. CDR3 in DNA: TGTGCCAGCAGCTTAGATTTGGGGGCCTACGAGCAGTACTTC. The encoded protein is CASSLDLGAYEQYF.

The CDR3 sequence: CASSPQRGGSMNEQFF. The CDR3, as DNA: TGTGCCAGCAGCCCCCAGCGGGGGGGTAGTATGAATGAGCAGTTCTTC. The chain links TRBV11-3 to TRBJ2-1, with 10 bases that match TRBD2. The J segment lost 7 bases and the V segment lost 5 bases, leaving 11 bases of the junction unmatched. Germline CDR1 and CDR2: SGHNT and YENEEA. There are 16 residues in the CDR3.

This clonotype showed up just a few times. The CDR3 DNA reads as TGCGCCACACAGGGTACACTAGCCAAAAACATTCAGTACTTC. Residues: CATQGTLAKNIQYF. The J gene is TRBJ2-4, the V gene TRBV5-1; D possibly corresponds to TRBD1 (6 bases). The V gene lost 9 bases and the J gene lost 0 bases, with 13 bases spanning the gap. The CDR3 has 14 amino acids. Germline V gene lookup returns CDR1 SGHRS and CDR2 YFSETQ.